Listed below are T cell receptor beta chains from one sample, sequenced in a study of shared clonotypes between healthy human individuals. This table comes from immunoSEQ multiplex PCR, and its TCRdb copy is limited to in-frame clones, with some not included. The profile shows some 2,000,000 clones, 95% of them singletons. The sample consisted of naive CD4+ T cells sorted from blood. The receptors come from a man aged 18 to 29 in good health. The CDR3 runs from the conserved cysteine through the conserved F or W. Fields, in order: CDR3 protein, CDR3 DNA, V gene, D gene, clone size, J gene. A D gene is named only where the DNA matches it firmly. Not all rows give a size; the values are once, few, many and, for expanded clones, a class.

CDR3: CASSQQGLAGVETQYF; DNA: TGTGCCAGCAGCCAACAAGGACTAGCGGGAGTTGAGACCCAGTACTTC; V: TRBV11-2; D: TRBD2; size: -; J: TRBJ2-5
CDR3: CASRVLGNQPQHF; DNA: TGTGCCAGCAGGGTTTTAGGCAATCAGCCCCAGCATTTT; V: TRBV2; D: -; size: -; J: TRBJ1-5
CDR3: CASRGGISTYNEQFF; DNA: TGCGCCAGCAGGGGAGGAATTTCCACCTACAATGAGCAGTTCTTC; V: TRBV5-1; D: -; size: -; J: TRBJ2-1
CDR3: CASSLLAGDHEQYF; DNA: TGTGCCAGCAGCTTATTAGCGGGAGACCACGAGCAGTACTTC; V: TRBV7-9; D: TRBD2; size: -; J: TRBJ2-7
CDR3: CASSGDVDRSYQPQHF; DNA: TGCGCCAGCAGTGGGGACGTGGACAGAAGCTATCAGCCCCAGCATTTT; V: TRBV10-1; D: -; size: -; J: TRBJ1-5
CDR3: CASIDRGYSYEQYF; DNA: TGTGCCAGCATTGACAGAGGATACTCCTACGAGCAGTACTTC; V: TRBV6-1; D: -; size: -; J: TRBJ2-7
CDR3: CAWSQLTAVYGYTF; DNA: TGTGCCTGGAGCCAATTGACAGCCGTCTATGGCTACACCTTC; V: TRBV30; D: -; size: -; J: TRBJ1-2
CDR3: CASSAGGNQPQHF; DNA: TGTGCCAGCAGTGCAGGGGGCAATCAGCCCCAGCATTTT; V: TRBV6-1; D: -; size: -; J: TRBJ1-5
CDR3: CASSLKKQLVTDTQYF; DNA: TGTGCCAGCAGCTTAAAAAAACAACTCGTCACAGATACGCAGTATTTT; V: TRBV13; D: -; size: -; J: TRBJ2-3
CDR3: CAISEAGSYNEQFF; DNA: TGTGCCATCAGTGAAGCGGGTAGTTACAATGAGCAGTTCTTC; V: TRBV10-3; D: -; size: -; J: TRBJ2-1
CDR3: CASSILAESTDTQYF; DNA: TGTGCCAGTTCCATACTAGCGGAGTCCACAGATACGCAGTATTTT; V: TRBV19; D: TRBD2; size: -; J: TRBJ2-3
CDR3: CASRLRSNYGYTF; DNA: TGCGCCAGCAGGCTCAGATCTAACTATGGCTACACCTTC; V: TRBV5-1; D: -; size: -; J: TRBJ1-2
CDR3: CSLGPNYGYTF; DNA: TGCAGCCTGGGTCCTAACTATGGCTACACCTTC; V: TRBV29-1; D: -; size: few; J: TRBJ1-2
CDR3: CAWSIGRISTDTQYF; DNA: TGTGCCTGGAGTATAGGACGGATTAGCACAGATACGCAGTATTTT; V: TRBV30; D: -; size: -; J: TRBJ2-3
CDR3: CAISGQGADTQYF; DNA: TGTGCCATCAGTGGCCAGGGGGCAGATACGCAGTATTTT; V: TRBV10-3; D: TRBD1; size: once; J: TRBJ2-3
CDR3: CASSLERYYNEQFF; DNA: TGTGCCAGCAGCCTAGAGCGGTACTACAATGAGCAGTTCTTC; V: TRBV11-2; D: -; size: -; J: TRBJ2-1
CDR3: CASSSHETASSPLHF; DNA: TGTGCCAGCAGCTCCCACGAGACAGCCTCTTCACCCCTCCACTTT; V: TRBV11-2; D: -; size: -; J: TRBJ1-6
CDR3: CASSSSGGRTDTQYF; DNA: TGTGCCAGCAGCAGTAGCGGGGGCCGTACAGATACGCAGTATTTT; V: TRBV6-5; D: TRBD2; size: -; J: TRBJ2-3
CDR3: CASSLMTDYGYTF; DNA: TGTGCCAGCAGCTTGATGACAGACTATGGCTACACCTTC; V: TRBV7-2; D: -; size: -; J: TRBJ1-2
CDR3: CASSPDRLEQFF; DNA: TGTGCCAGCTCACCAGACAGGCTTGAGCAGTTCTTC; V: TRBV18; D: -; size: -; J: TRBJ2-1
CDR3: CASSHNTGELFF; DNA: TGTGCCAGCAGCCACAACACCGGGGAGCTGTTTTTT; V: TRBV7-9; D: -; size: few; J: TRBJ2-2
CDR3: CAISETTGNVNEKLFF; DNA: TGTGCCATCAGTGAGACTACAGGGAATGTGAATGAAAAACTGTTTTTT; V: TRBV10-3; D: -; size: -; J: TRBJ1-4
CDR3: CASSLEGETQYF; DNA: TGTGCCAGCAGTCTGGAGGGAGAGACCCAGTACTTC; V: TRBV6-1; D: -; size: -; J: TRBJ2-5
CDR3: CAFRDRDYGYTF; DNA: TGTGCCTTCCGGGACAGGGATTATGGCTACACCTTC; V: TRBV30; D: TRBD1; size: -; J: TRBJ1-2
CDR3: CASKGGTQAYETQYF; DNA: TGTGCCAGCAAAGGGGGCACCCAGGCTTATGAGACCCAGTACTTC; V: TRBV2; D: TRBD1; size: -; J: TRBJ2-5
CDR3: CASSPQGRGSRDTQYF; DNA: TGTGCCAGCAGTCCCCAGGGACGGGGCTCCAGAGATACGCAGTATTTT; V: TRBV2; D: -; size: once; J: TRBJ2-3
CDR3: CASSLATSGAAEQYF; DNA: TGCGCCAGCAGCTTGGCGACTAGCGGGGCGGCCGAGCAGTACTTC; V: TRBV5-1; D: TRBD2; size: -; J: TRBJ2-7
CDR3: CASSANEKLFF; DNA: TGTGCCAGCAGCGCCAATGAAAAACTGTTTTTT; V: TRBV11-2; D: -; size: once; J: TRBJ1-4